These 16 T cell receptor beta chains came from one sample sequenced in a study of blood T cells in healthy people across ages. It was with a sample-barcoded 5' primer and a J-beta primer mix that a second PCR of about 7 to 12 cycles was run. TCRdb ran MiXCR on the 5' RACE reads and lists one entry per CDR3 protein. The table has 550,000 to 800,000 distinct CDR3 sequences, approximately 31% seen once. Sequences were obtained from blood. The receptors here all came from an elderly woman in good health.

This clonotype occurred many times. The genes are TRBV9 and TRBJ2-6; D remains ambiguous. The CDR3 runs to 15 residues. Deletions cut 3 bases from V and 0 bases from J, with 7 bases between. Germline CDR1 reads SGDLS; CDR2 reads YYNGEE. The CDR3 DNA reads as TGTGCCAGCAGCGCACAGTCCTCTGGGGCCAACGTCCTGACTTTC. Its protein product is CASSAQSSGANVLTF.

The sample holds many counts of this clonotype. The chain has TRBV12-3 or TRBV12-4 and TRBJ1-5; possible D gene TRBD1, 5 bases. V was trimmed by 6 bases and J by 0 bases, leaving 12 bases between them. The CDR3 spans 15 residues. The CDR3 loop is CASSLQGYSNQPQHF. As DNA, the CDR3 is TGTGCCAGCAGCCTCCAGGGATATAGCAATCAGCCCCAGCATTTT.

V and J are TRBV6-5 and TRBJ2-7, with unresolved D. This CDR3 is 13 amino acids long. Trimming left V 6 bases short and J 3 bases short, with 12 bases between. Germline V gene data show CDR1 as MNHEY and CDR2 as SVGAGI. CDR3 sequence reads: CASSSMTGYEQYF. DNA for the CDR3: TGTGCCAGCAGCTCAATGACGGGCTACGAGCAGTACTTC.

The sample holds many counts of this clonotype. This may arise from a read error, as a much more abundant clone is one base away. The rearrangement joins TRBV11-2 to TRBJ2-7; no definite D call. V was trimmed by 0 bases and J by 5 bases, leaving 8 bases between them. Germline V lookup: CDR1 SGHAT, CDR2 FQNNGV. The CDR3 contains 13 residues. CDR3 sequence: CASSLEPGDEQYF. The CDR3 DNA reads TGTGCCAGCAGCTTAGAACCAGGCGACGAGCAGTACTTC.

V usage is TRBV5-1 and J usage is TRBJ2-1; 8 nucleotides agree with TRBD1. Trimming at V came to 4 bases and at J to 2 bases, leaving 5 bases not matched to a gene. The germline V gene has CDR1 SGHRS and CDR2 YFSETQ. The CDR3 sequence is 15 residues long. CDR3: CASSDGTGTYNEQFF. In DNA form, the CDR3 reads TGCGCCAGCAGCGATGGGACAGGCACCTACAATGAGCAGTTCTTC.

This clonotype came up many times. This chain joins TRBV5-5 and TRBJ2-7; D remains unclear. The germline gives CDR1 SGHKS, CDR2 YYEKEE (reference sequence). This CDR3 spans 13 amino acids. V lost 4 bases, J lost 2 bases, and 10 bases lay in between. The CDR3 coding sequence is TGTGCCAGCAGCCGAACCCCAGCCTACGAGCAGTACTTC. Translation: CASSRTPAYEQYF.

On this clonotype itself: One junction end does not reproduce the germline sequence, and a read error may be involved. The chain carries TRBV6-6 and TRBJ2-7; 10 bases agree with TRBD1. Germline V gene data show CDR1 as MNHNY and CDR2 as SVGAGI (reference sequence). The CDR3 is made up of 15 amino acids. The CDR3, as DNA: TGTGCCAGCAGTTCCCCGGGACAGGGGTGGTACGGGCAGTACTTC. Translating gives CASSSPGQGWYGQYF.

This clonotype was seen at least ten times. The V call is TRBV7-6, the J call TRBJ2-3; D not resolved. Trimming shortened V by 11 bases and J by 1 base, and 13 bases separated the two germline ends. The CDR3 spans 13 residues. Per the germline V gene, CDR1 is SGHVS and CDR2 is FNYEAQ. The CDR3 region is CASFRVGTDTQYF. In nucleotides, the CDR3 is TGTGCCTCTTTCCGCGTAGGCACAGATACGCAGTATTTT.

This clonotype was counted many times. The rearrangement uses TRBV4-3 and TRBJ2-7; 8 bases fit TRBD1. Trimming cost V 1 base and J 4 bases; bases outside gene matches: 9. Germline lookup yields CDR1 LGHNA and CDR2 YSLEER. This CDR3 has 16 amino acids. The CDR3 loop reads CASSQAGQERIYEQYF. The CDR3 nucleotides are TGCGCCAGCAGCCAAGCGGGACAGGAGAGGATTTACGAGCAGTACTTC.

This clonotype was recorded only once. V gene TRBV13 combines with J gene TRBJ2-1; 8 bases line up with TRBD2. There are 15 residues in the CDR3. V shed 6 bases and J 6 bases; nucleotides not matched to a gene: 10. Germline V gene sequence: CDR1 PRHDT, CDR2 FYEKMQ (reference sequence). For the CDR3, the DNA is TGTGCCAGCAGTTGGGGACTAGTTGGACCCAATGAGCAGTTCTTC. Protein sequence: CASSWGLVGPNEQFF.

The chain joins TRBV18 to TRBJ1-4, with D unclear. Trimming removed 3 bases from V and 1 base from J, with 9 bases in between. The CDR3 covers 15 residues. The germline V gene has CDR1 KGHSH and CDR2 LQKENI. CDR3: CASSPPRGTNEKLFF. CDR3 bases: TGTGCCAGCTCACCCCCACGGGGAACTAATGAAAAACTGTTTTTT.

The chain is built from TRBV21-1 and TRBJ1-1; TRBD1, the table's D call, was not compared with the DNA. TRBV21-1 is reported as a pseudogene. The CDR3 runs 16 residues. The CDR3 protein is CASTDTPTGQGVEAFF. CDR3 DNA sequence: TGTGCCAGCACCGATACCCCCACGGGACAGGGTGTTGAAGCTTTCTTT.

The chain combines TRBV5-1 with TRBJ2-3; D is perhaps TRBD2 (5 bases). Trimming cost V 3 bases and J 5 bases, with 16 bases left between them. The CDR3 has 15 amino acids. Germline V lookup: CDR1 SGHRS, CDR2 YFSETQ. The CDR3 sequence: CASSWTGPPRDTQYF. The CDR3 region has the DNA TGCGCCAGCAGCTGGACTGGCCCCCCGAGAGATACGCAGTATTTT.

This clonotype was counted at least ten times. This sequence joins TRBV7-2 and TRBJ2-1; no clear D gene. The CDR3 has 13 residues. The ends were cut back, 0 bases at V and 3 bases at J, with 3 bases in the middle. Germline CDR1 is SGHTA and CDR2 is FQGNSA. The CDR3 coding sequence is TGTGCCAGCAGCTTAGCTTACTACAATGAGCAGTTCTTC. Protein product: CASSLAYYNEQFF.

Only a few counts were recorded for this clonotype. V gene TRBV6-1 combines with J gene TRBJ1-4; D may be TRBD1 (5 bases). V was pared by 6 bases and J by 4 bases, with 15 bases between. The CDR3 has 15 amino acids. Germline V gene lookup returns CDR1 MNHNS and CDR2 SASEGT. The CDR3 sequence: CASRDTGPLNEKLFF. The CDR3 DNA sequence: TGTGCCAGCAGGGACACAGGCCCCCTTAATGAAAAACTGTTTTTT.

This sequence joins TRBV12-3 or TRBV12-4 and TRBJ1-6, with no clear D. The CDR3 totals 13 residues. V lost 7 bases to trimming and J lost 10 bases, with 14 bases between them. The CDR3 DNA is TGTGCCAGCACCCTTGGGAGTGGATCACCCCTCCACTTT. It translates to CASTLGSGSPLHF.